The present T cell receptor beta chain was sequenced within a study of tumor and adjacent non-tumor tissue in lung cancer. Turning to the study itself: The patients, approximately 9 men and a handful of women, were roughly 30 to 76 with stage I to III disease.

This clonotype has more than one count but fewer than ten. Its antigen is still unknown. J gave up 2 bases and V 9 bases, and 4 bases lay outside the gene matches. In germline, CDR1 is ENHRY, CDR2 SYGVKD. The CDR3 totals 13 residues. Study-wide results and caveats: Top 100 clones took a larger repertoire share in normal lung. Significantly higher TCR diversity was found in tumor than normal lung.

The library came from three nested PCR rounds adapted from ARM-PCR protocols. MiXCR, applied by TCRdb to the multiplex PCR reads, yields one record per CDR3 protein. The table shows roughly 140,000 distinct CDR3 sequences, with around 67% occurring only once. RNA was extracted from bulk tissue without any cell sorting. The source material was lung tumor tissue. V gene TRBV10-3 combines with J gene TRBJ2-3; 8 bases fit TRBD2. The receptor was derived from a man in his 60s with small cell lung cancer. CDR3 in DNA: TGTGCCATACTAGCGGACCTCACAGATACGCAGTATTTT. Amino acid sequence: CAILADLTDTQYF.